This T cell receptor (beta chain) was found in a study of T-cell memory formation after mild COVID-19. Turning to the study itself: Clustering of TCRs was largely donor specific. Overall study results and limits: Day 15 to 85 contracting clones showed balanced CD4/CD8; later expanders leaned CD4+. Those CD4+ clones that contracted were mainly in CM and EM (CD8+ ones in EMRA). Prior to infection, memory already included some responding clones, suggesting cross-reactive memory joined.

V dropped 8 bases and J dropped 6 bases, with 17 bases sitting between them. The CDR3 spans 14 residues. The germline V gene has CDR1 MNHEY and CDR2 SMNVEV (reference sequence). Using its own MiXCR run on the 5' RACE reads, TCRdb lists one record per CDR3 protein. This table holds under 300,000 distinct CDR3 sequences, approximately 9% found once. A note on this clonotype: Its antigen is not identified.

This TCR derives from a man between 18 and 35 years old who had mild COVID-19 (a few samples of this study predate the infection). Cell type and time point are not known. The chain joins TRBV27 to TRBJ1-5, with D perhaps matching TRBD1 (6 bases). The sequencing sample was made of PBMCs or a T cell subset sorted from them (not recorded which). The CDR3 region has the DNA TGTGCCAGCGGGGTGGGCGGGGGGCTTCAGCCCCAGCATTTT. Residues: CASGVGGGLQPQHF.